This T cell receptor (beta chain) came from a study of blood T cell repertoires in COVID-19. Background on the study: There were acute and convalescent COVID-19 samples, and they came from the United States, Italy and Spain. T cells, B-cell-depleted T cells, or PBMCs provided the cDNA or gDNA that served as material.

The V segment lost 5 bases and the J segment 0 bases; nucleotides outside the gene matches: 8. Germline V gives CDR1 SGHAT, CDR2 FQNNGV. The CDR3 runs to 18 residues. Under the authors' procedure: Reference gene primer amplification gave estimated nucleated cell counts. Profiled with immunoSEQ multiplex PCR; TCRdb holds only in-frame clones, not every one. D and trimming were read from the DNA, whereas the V and J calls and clone size are those reported in that table. The sample yields 250,000 or so clones, around four fifths seen once. The clonotype comes from a woman in her sixties or seventies with active or convalescent COVID-19. V and J are TRBV11-2 and TRBJ2-6; 9 bases match TRBD1. Sequencing was performed on peripheral blood. CDR3 coding DNA: TGTGCCAGCAGCCCCGGACAGGGGAAAGTCTCTGGGGCCAACGTCCTGACTTTC. Residues: CASSPGQGKVSGANVLTF.